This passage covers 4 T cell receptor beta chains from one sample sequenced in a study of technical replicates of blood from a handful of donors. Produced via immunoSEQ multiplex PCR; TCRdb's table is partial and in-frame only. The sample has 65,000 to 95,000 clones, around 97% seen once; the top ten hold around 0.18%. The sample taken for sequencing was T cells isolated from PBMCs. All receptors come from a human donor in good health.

The CDR3 loop reads CASSLALGRDYGYTF. The DNA of the CDR3 is TGCGCCAGCAGCTTGGCCCTGGGGCGCGACTATGGCTACACCTTC. The V and J genes are TRBV5-1 and TRBJ1-2; D possibly corresponds to TRBD1 (5 bases). The CDR3 has 15 amino acids. The germline CDR1 and CDR2 sequences are SGHRS and YFSETQ. V dropped 0 bases and J dropped 3 bases, with 12 bases sitting between them.

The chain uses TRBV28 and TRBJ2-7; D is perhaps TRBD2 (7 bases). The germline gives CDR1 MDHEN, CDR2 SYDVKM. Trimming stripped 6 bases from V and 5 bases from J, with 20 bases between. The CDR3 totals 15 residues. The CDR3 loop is CASRRSRGGRNEQYF. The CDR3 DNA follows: TGTGCCAGCAGACGAAGTAGGGGGGGCAGGAACGAGCAGTACTTC.

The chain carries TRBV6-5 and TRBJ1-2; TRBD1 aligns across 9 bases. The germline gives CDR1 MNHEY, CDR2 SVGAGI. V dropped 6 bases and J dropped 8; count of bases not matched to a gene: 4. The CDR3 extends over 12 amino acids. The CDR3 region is CASSSGTGGYTF. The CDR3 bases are TGTGCCAGCAGCTCCGGGACAGGGGGCTACACCTTC.

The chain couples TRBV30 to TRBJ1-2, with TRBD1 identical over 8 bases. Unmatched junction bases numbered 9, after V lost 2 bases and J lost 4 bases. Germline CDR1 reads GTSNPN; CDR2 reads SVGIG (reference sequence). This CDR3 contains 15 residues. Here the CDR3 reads CAWSPLGQGGYGYTF. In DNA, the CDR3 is TGTGCCTGGAGTCCCCTTGGACAGGGAGGCTATGGCTACACCTTC.